The clone carrying this T cell receptor (beta chain) was observed at least ten times. The data were obtained in a study of T-cell memory formation after mild COVID-19. TCRdb re-analysed the 5' RACE reads in MiXCR, keeping a single row per CDR3 protein. The table has 130,000 to 150,000 distinct CDR3 sequences, around 5.8% seen once. This TCR was sampled from an adult woman who had mild COVID-19 (a few samples of this study predate the infection). Cell type and time point are not known. What was sequenced was PBMCs or a T cell subset sorted from them (not recorded which).

The CDR3 region has the DNA TGCGCCAGCACCCTACGCCCCTCAGGGGAAGAGCAGTTCTTC. Protein product: CASTLRPSGEEQFF. This chain uses TRBV5-1 with TRBJ2-1; TRBD1 might be the D (6 bases). The CDR3 loop spans 14 amino acids. V was pared by 6 bases and J by 10 bases, with 20 bases between. Germline loops: CDR1 SGHRS, CDR2 YFSETQ.